This TCR beta chain came from a study of cytomegalovirus exposure and HLA in healthy donors. The V and J ends lost 4 bases and 1 base respectively, with 14 bases between them. The CDR3 covers 15 residues. Germline lookup yields CDR1 WNHNN and CDR2 SYGVQD (reference sequence). Primers: 60 Vbeta forward and 13 Jbeta reverse. Profiling relied on immunoSEQ multiplex PCR, and the TCRdb table lists in-frame clones only, not all of them. The sample lists 150,000 to 200,000 clones, 62% occurring once. The origin of this receptor is a man aged 35-49 years in good health and CMV-seronegative. The rearrangement links TRBV10-1 to TRBJ2-7; a possible D gene is TRBD2 (5 bases). The sample was PBMCs. The CDR3 region is CASSGLGARSYEQYF. CDR3 nucleotides: TGCGCCAGCAGTGGTCTGGGAGCAAGGTCCTACGAGCAGTACTTC.